The rows below give T cell receptor beta chains drawn from one sample of a study of Ad26.COV2.S vaccination and SARS-CoV-2 variants. Repertoires were generated with immunoSEQ multiplex PCR, while TCRdb's copy carries only in-frame clones and drops some. The sample has 350,000 to 550,000 clones; 89% are singletons. Sequencing was performed on peripheral blood, taken in a trial of Ad26.COV2.S vaccine versus placebo. The receptors stem from a person aged 18-60 years who received the Ad26.COV2.S COVID-19 vaccine or a placebo. CDR3s include the opening cysteine and the closing phenylalanine or tryptophan. D genes are given only for firm matches. Some rows mark clone size as missing; the rest say once, few, many or name a class of expanded clone.

D gene: .; V gene: TRBV7-2; J gene: TRBJ2-7; clone size: .; CDR3 DNA: TGTGCCAGCAGCTTGACTTTCTTCTACGAGCAGTACTTC; CDR3 protein: CASSLTFFYEQYF
D gene: .; V gene: TRBV7-2; J gene: TRBJ2-4; clone size: few; CDR3 DNA: TGTGCCAGCAGCTTAGCGCTCGGGGGAGGCCCTAAAAACATTCAGTACTTC; CDR3 protein: CASSLALGGGPKNIQYF
D gene: .; V gene: TRBV19; J gene: TRBJ1-5; clone size: .; CDR3 DNA: TGTGCCAGTAGTATACGGGCCGATAGTTCTCAGCCCCAGCATTTT; CDR3 protein: CASSIRADSSQPQHF
D gene: .; V gene: TRBV18; J gene: TRBJ2-2; clone size: .; CDR3 DNA: TGTGCCAGCTCGTTGCTCGGGGGCACCGGGGAGCTGTTTTTT; CDR3 protein: CASSLLGGTGELFF
D gene: TRBD1; V gene: TRBV4-3; J gene: TRBJ1-5; clone size: few; CDR3 DNA: TGCGCCAGCAGCCAAGAGGCAGGGGGCGGGAACAATCAGCCCCAGCATTTT; CDR3 protein: CASSQEAGGGNNQPQHF
D gene: TRBD2; V gene: TRBV28; J gene: TRBJ2-5; clone size: .; CDR3 DNA: TGTGCCAGCAGTTCCCCAGCGGGAGGAGGCGAGACCCAGTACTTC; CDR3 protein: CASSSPAGGGETQYF
D gene: .; V gene: TRBV2; J gene: TRBJ1-1; clone size: .; CDR3 DNA: TGTGCCAGCAGTGTTCTACTGGGGGCTTTCTTT; CDR3 protein: CASSVLLGAFF
D gene: .; V gene: TRBV2; J gene: TRBJ2-3; clone size: .; CDR3 DNA: TGTGCCAGCAGTGAAGTCCAGGTCACAGATACGCAGTATTTT; CDR3 protein: CASSEVQVTDTQYF
D gene: TRBD1; V gene: TRBV13; J gene: TRBJ2-1; clone size: .; CDR3 DNA: TGTGCCAGCAGCTTAGTGACAGGGAAAAGTGAGCAGTTCTTC; CDR3 protein: CASSLVTGKSEQFF
D gene: TRBD1; V gene: TRBV9; J gene: TRBJ1-2; clone size: .; CDR3 DNA: TGTGCCAGCAGCGCCTCCGGACAGGGGGATACTGGCTACACCTTC; CDR3 protein: CASSASGQGDTGYTF
D gene: .; V gene: TRBV5-8; J gene: TRBJ1-4; clone size: once; CDR3 DNA: TGTGCCAGCAGCTTTGAAGGGCGTGAAAAACTGTTTTTT; CDR3 protein: CASSFEGREKLFF
D gene: TRBD1; V gene: TRBV5-1; J gene: TRBJ1-5; clone size: .; CDR3 DNA: TGCGCCAGCAGCGCCGGACAGGGCGGTCAGCCCCAGCATTTT; CDR3 protein: CASSAGQGGQPQHF
D gene: .; V gene: TRBV2; J gene: TRBJ1-6; clone size: few; CDR3 DNA: TGTGCCAGCAGTGAACTGGGGACTGGCGATTCACCCCTCCACTTT; CDR3 protein: CASSELGTGDSPLHF
D gene: TRBD1; V gene: TRBV18; J gene: TRBJ1-1; clone size: .; CDR3 DNA: TGTGCCAGCTCAGGTAAACAGGGGGCGCACACTGAAGCTTTCTTT; CDR3 protein: CASSGKQGAHTEAFF
D gene: .; V gene: TRBV7-2; J gene: TRBJ1-5; clone size: few; CDR3 DNA: TGTGCCAGCAGCTTAGAGGGGACATATCGGCCCCAGCATTTT; CDR3 protein: CASSLEGTYRPQHF
D gene: .; V gene: TRBV27; J gene: TRBJ2-5; clone size: once; CDR3 DNA: TGTGCCAGCAGACGCGTACCTCAAGAGACCCAGTACTTC; CDR3 protein: CASRRVPQETQYF
D gene: .; V gene: TRBV7-3; J gene: TRBJ1-1; clone size: few; CDR3 DNA: TGTGCCAGCAGCTTAGACACGAACACTGAAGCTTTCTTT; CDR3 protein: CASSLDTNTEAFF
D gene: .; V gene: TRBV19; J gene: TRBJ1-2; clone size: once; CDR3 DNA: TGTGCCAGTTGGTGGAGGCCTTCGGGTGGCTACACCTTC; CDR3 protein: CASWWRPSGGYTF
D gene: .; V gene: TRBV5-1; J gene: TRBJ2-3; clone size: .; CDR3 DNA: TGCGCCAGCAGCAGGGTCCCGGGCAAAGTTGGCGATACGCAGTATTTT; CDR3 protein: CASSRVPGKVGDTQYF
D gene: .; V gene: TRBV10-3; J gene: TRBJ1-3; clone size: .; CDR3 DNA: TGTGCCATCAGGGGGGACTCCGGGATTTCCTCTGGAAACACCATATATTTT; CDR3 protein: CAIRGDSGISSGNTIYF
D gene: TRBD2; V gene: TRBV29-1; J gene: TRBJ2-3; clone size: .; CDR3 DNA: TGCAGCGTGAATCTGAGCGGGAGGAATACGCAGTATTTT; CDR3 protein: CSVNLSGRNTQYF
D gene: .; V gene: TRBV28; J gene: TRBJ1-5; clone size: .; CDR3 DNA: TGTGCCAGCAGTCCACCGGGACTCGTCGAGGAGGATAGCAATCAGCCCCAGCATTTT; CDR3 protein: CASSPPGLVEEDSNQPQHF
D gene: .; V gene: TRBV6-6; J gene: TRBJ1-4; clone size: .; CDR3 DNA: TGTGCCAGCAGCTACCTCGGGACCCCGGAAGAAAAACTGTTTTTT; CDR3 protein: CASSYLGTPEEKLFF
D gene: .; V gene: TRBV5-1; J gene: TRBJ2-5; clone size: .; CDR3 DNA: TGCGCCAGCAGGTTACAGGAGGGAGAGACCCAGTACTTC; CDR3 protein: CASRLQEGETQYF
D gene: .; V gene: TRBV18; J gene: TRBJ1-3; clone size: .; CDR3 DNA: TGTGCCAGCTCACCGGGACGGTACTATGGAAACACCATATATTTT; CDR3 protein: CASSPGRYYGNTIYF
D gene: TRBD1; V gene: TRBV5-4; J gene: TRBJ2-7; clone size: .; CDR3 DNA: TGTGCCAGCAGCCCCGGGACAGGGTTAGGAAAAGCGTACTTC; CDR3 protein: CASSPGTGLGKAYF
D gene: .; V gene: TRBV29-1; J gene: TRBJ2-3; clone size: .; CDR3 DNA: TGCAGCGTTGAATCGGTAGATACGCAGTATTTT; CDR3 protein: CSVESVDTQYF
D gene: .; V gene: TRBV19; J gene: TRBJ2-2; clone size: .; CDR3 DNA: TGTGCCAGCTGGGGGGTAGGGGAGACCGGGGAGCTGTTTTTT; CDR3 protein: CASWGVGETGELFF
D gene: TRBD1; V gene: TRBV6-6; J gene: TRBJ1-1; clone size: once; CDR3 DNA: TGTGCCAGCAGTACCAACAGGGGGCAGTACACTGAAGCTTTCTTT; CDR3 protein: CASSTNRGQYTEAFF
D gene: .; V gene: TRBV14; J gene: TRBJ1-1; clone size: .; CDR3 DNA: TGTGCCAGCAGCCAATCAAAAGCTTTCTTT; CDR3 protein: CASSQSKAFF
D gene: .; V gene: TRBV7-3; J gene: TRBJ2-1; clone size: .; CDR3 DNA: TGTGCCAGCAGCTACAGTCCCGTGGATGAGCAGTTCTTC; CDR3 protein: CASSYSPVDEQFF
D gene: .; V gene: TRBV11-3; J gene: TRBJ2-2; clone size: .; CDR3 DNA: TGTGCCAGCAGCTTACTTAGCCAGTCCGGGGAGCTGTTTTTT; CDR3 protein: CASSLLSQSGELFF
D gene: TRBD1; V gene: TRBV30; J gene: TRBJ1-6; clone size: few; CDR3 DNA: TGTGCCTGGAGCCCAGGGGGGTCCGTTTCACCCCTCCACTTT; CDR3 protein: CAWSPGGSVSPLHF
D gene: .; V gene: TRBV7-2; J gene: TRBJ2-3; clone size: .; CDR3 DNA: TGTGCCAGCAGCCCTGGTCGGACCGGAGATACGCAGTATTTT; CDR3 protein: CASSPGRTGDTQYF
D gene: .; V gene: TRBV3-1/TRBV3-2; J gene: TRBJ1-1; clone size: .; CDR3 DNA: TGTGCCAGCAGCCTCCTCGGGGGGAAGAACACTGAAGCTTTCTTT; CDR3 protein: CASSLLGGKNTEAFF
D gene: .; V gene: TRBV6-5; J gene: TRBJ1-4; clone size: .; CDR3 DNA: TGTGCCAGCAGTTATGCTTACCCGCGCTTGGGAGAAAAACTGTTTTTT; CDR3 protein: CASSYAYPRLGEKLFF
D gene: .; V gene: TRBV6-2/TRBV6-3; J gene: TRBJ2-1; clone size: .; CDR3 DNA: TGTGCCAGCAGTTACTCTTTACTTAGGGCCTCCTACAATGAGCAGTTCTTC; CDR3 protein: CASSYSLLRASYNEQFF
D gene: .; V gene: TRBV11-3; J gene: TRBJ1-2; clone size: .; CDR3 DNA: TGTGCCAGCAGCTTAGATGGAAACTATGGCTACACCTTC; CDR3 protein: CASSLDGNYGYTF
D gene: .; V gene: TRBV12-3/TRBV12-4; J gene: TRBJ1-2; clone size: .; CDR3 DNA: TGTGCCACCGCCATTATTCGGGTTGGCTACACCTTC; CDR3 protein: CATAIIRVGYTF
D gene: .; V gene: TRBV7-2; J gene: TRBJ1-1; clone size: .; CDR3 DNA: TGTGCCAGCCTTAGGACAGTCTTGAACACTGAAGCTTTCTTT; CDR3 protein: CASLRTVLNTEAFF
D gene: .; V gene: TRBV2; J gene: TRBJ1-1; clone size: .; CDR3 DNA: TGTGCCAGCACCCCGACAGGCTACGGGACTGAAGCTTTCTTT; CDR3 protein: CASTPTGYGTEAFF
D gene: .; V gene: TRBV3-1/TRBV3-2; J gene: TRBJ2-1; clone size: .; CDR3 DNA: TGTGCCAGCAGCCAAGACGGGCCCGAAAAGTTCTTC; CDR3 protein: CASSQDGPEKFF
D gene: TRBD1; V gene: TRBV6-5; J gene: TRBJ2-1; clone size: .; CDR3 DNA: TGTGCCAGCACTCTTGACAGGGAATACAATGAGCAGTTCTTC; CDR3 protein: CASTLDREYNEQFF
D gene: .; V gene: TRBV28; J gene: TRBJ1-2; clone size: .; CDR3 DNA: TGTGCCAGCAGTTTACGCCTAGGGGTGGATGGCTACACCTTC; CDR3 protein: CASSLRLGVDGYTF
D gene: TRBD1; V gene: TRBV7-9; J gene: TRBJ1-2; clone size: .; CDR3 DNA: TGTGCCAGCAGCCACCGGGACAGGGATTATGGCTACACCTTC; CDR3 protein: CASSHRDRDYGYTF
D gene: .; V gene: TRBV6-1; J gene: TRBJ1-5; clone size: .; CDR3 DNA: TGTGCCAGCAGTGACCGGGACATTCGCAATCAGCCCCAGCATTTT; CDR3 protein: CASSDRDIRNQPQHF
D gene: .; V gene: TRBV12-5; J gene: TRBJ1-2; clone size: few; CDR3 DNA: TGTGCTAGTGGTTTGGGCCTGTCGGGTAATGGCTACACCTTC; CDR3 protein: CASGLGLSGNGYTF
D gene: .; V gene: TRBV18; J gene: TRBJ1-4; clone size: .; CDR3 DNA: TGTGCCAGCTCACCGGGACCGCATCGTGAAAAACTGTTTTTT; CDR3 protein: CASSPGPHREKLFF
D gene: .; V gene: TRBV7-9; J gene: TRBJ2-3; clone size: .; CDR3 DNA: TGTGCCGGCGTCCCGCCGAGCACAGATACGCAGTATTTT; CDR3 protein: CAGVPPSTDTQYF
D gene: TRBD2; V gene: TRBV7-9; J gene: TRBJ2-1; clone size: .; CDR3 DNA: TGTGCCAGCAGCGGGTGGACTAGCGGGAGAGGTTCCTACAATGAGCAGTTCTTC; CDR3 protein: CASSGWTSGRGSYNEQFF
D gene: .; V gene: TRBV6-5; J gene: TRBJ2-1; clone size: .; CDR3 DNA: TGTGCCAGCAGTTACGGGCCCAGCTCCTACAATGAGCAGTTCTTC; CDR3 protein: CASSYGPSSYNEQFF